A selection of T cell receptor beta chains follows, all from one sample in a study. TCRdb analysed the RT-PCR reads with MiXCR anew, one entry per CDR3 protein. Of hundreds of thousands of distinct CDR3 sequences in the sample, about 14% were seen once. Sequenced material: memory CD4+ T cells from blood. These receptors were obtained from a female donor in good health, serving as a healthy control. Both conserved end residues are part of each CDR3. The D gene is left open where the match is weak. A clone size is listed for some rows: how often the clone was seen (once, few, many), or a class if it is expanded.

size	J	V	D	CDR3	DNA
many	TRBJ1-5	TRBV27	TRBD1	CASRRQGVDRRRNQPQHF	TGTGCCAGCAGAAGACAGGGTGTGGACCGTCGTCGCAATCAGCCCCAGCATTTT
.	TRBJ1-2	TRBV28	.	CASSLTTGMGYTF	TGTGCCAGCAGTTTAACTACAGGAATGGGCTACACCTTC
many	TRBJ2-2	TRBV7-3	TRBD1	CASSKTGLNTGELFF	TGTGCCAGCTCAAAGACAGGGCTGAACACCGGGGAGCTGTTTTTT
few	TRBJ2-2	TRBV9	.	CASSEGPQVTGELFF	TGTGCCAGCAGCGAGGGACCGCAAGTTACCGGGGAGCTGTTTTTT
.	TRBJ2-1	TRBV7-2	.	CASSLDQGGRSEQFF	TGTGCCAGCAGCTTAGACCAGGGGGGTCGGAGTGAGCAGTTCTTC
.	TRBJ1-6	TRBV7-2	.	CASTPPGKSSYNSPLHF	TGTGCCAGCACCCCCCCAGGGAAAAGCTCCTATAATTCACCCCTCCACTTT
few	TRBJ2-1	TRBV7-9	TRBD1	CASSHPTGTGDYNEQFF	TGTGCCAGCAGCCACCCGACCGGGACAGGAGACTACAATGAGCAGTTCTTC
few	TRBJ1-1	TRBV27	.	CASSLSEGKTEAFF	TGTGCCAGCAGTTTATCCGAAGGGAAAACTGAAGCTTTCTTT
.	TRBJ1-1	TRBV15	.	CATSRDLKRRGTEAFF	TGTGCCACCAGCAGAGATTTAAAGCGTAGGGGGACTGAAGCTTTCTTT
.	TRBJ2-7	TRBV10-3	TRBD1	CAIATRQGRFEQYF	TGTGCCATCGCGACCCGACAGGGAAGGTTCGAGCAGTACTTC
.	TRBJ1-6	TRBV20-1	TRBD1	CSARGQTGGAYNSPLHF	TGCAGTGCTAGAGGCCAAACAGGGGGCGCCTATAATTCACCCCTCCACTTT
few	TRBJ2-1	TRBV5-1	.	CASSYSGDLYNEQFF	TGCGCCAGCAGCTACTCAGGGGACCTATACAATGAGCAGTTCTTC
.	TRBJ2-5	TRBV7-9	.	CASSSGSFSGETQYF	TGTGCCAGCAGCTCGGGGTCATTCTCTGGAGAGACCCAGTACTTC
many	TRBJ2-7	TRBV27	TRBD1	CASSRSGTGIAYEQYF	TGTGCCAGCAGCCGGTCCGGGACAGGGATCGCCTACGAGCAGTACTTC
.	TRBJ1-2	TRBV12-3/TRBV12-4	TRBD1	CASSLGDRVNGYTF	TGTGCCAGCAGTTTAGGGGACAGGGTGAATGGCTACACCTTC
many	TRBJ1-4	TRBV29-1	TRBD1	CSVATGSEKLFF	TGCAGCGTCGCGACAGGGAGCGAAAAACTGTTTTTT
.	TRBJ1-3	TRBV12-3/TRBV12-4	.	CASSLWVSEDTIYF	TGTGCCAGCAGTTTGTGGGTCTCGGAGGACACCATATATTTT
.	TRBJ1-4	TRBV20-1	.	CSASTLETNEKLFF	TGCAGTGCTAGCACCCTGGAGACTAATGAAAAACTGTTTTTT
many	TRBJ2-3	TRBV20-1	TRBD1	CSARRQGATDTQYF	TGCAGTGCTAGGCGACAGGGCGCCACAGATACGCAGTATTTT
few	TRBJ2-1	TRBV24-1	.	CATSAPGGQGDNEQFF	TGTGCCACCAGTGCTCCCGGGGGGCAGGGCGACAATGAGCAGTTCTTC
few	TRBJ2-5	TRBV10-3	.	CAISVGEGGETQYF	TGTGCCATCAGTGTTGGGGAGGGGGGAGAGACCCAGTACTTC
few	TRBJ2-2	TRBV20-1	TRBD2	CSAKLPSGSRKSGELFF	TGCAGTGCCAAATTGCCTAGCGGGAGCCGTAAGTCCGGGGAGCTGTTTTTT
few	TRBJ2-1	TRBV27	.	CASSGDYNEQFF	TGTGCCAGCTCAGGGGATTACAATGAGCAGTTCTTC
many	TRBJ1-6	TRBV27	.	CASSWTARNSPLHF	TGTGCCAGCAGCTGGACAGCGAGAAATTCACCCCTCCACTTT
few	TRBJ1-4	TRBV20-1	TRBD1	CSAKNPGQGANEKLFF	TGCAGTGCGAAGAATCCGGGACAGGGTGCGAATGAAAAACTGTTTTTT
.	TRBJ2-6	TRBV4-3	TRBD1	CASSHPTGGFSGANVLTF	TGCGCCAGCAGCCACCCGACAGGGGGCTTCTCTGGGGCCAACGTCCTGACTTTC
many	TRBJ2-3	TRBV24-1	.	CATEGGGSDTQYF	TGTGCCACCGAGGGGGGCGGGTCAGATACGCAGTATTTT
few	TRBJ2-7	TRBV5-1	.	CASSLEGRGWDYEQYF	TGCGCCAGCAGCTTGGAAGGCAGGGGATGGGACTACGAGCAGTACTTC
few	TRBJ1-6	TRBV12-3/TRBV12-4	.	CASRMSSYNSPLHF	TGTGCCAGCAGGATGAGCTCCTATAATTCACCCCTCCACTTT
.	TRBJ2-1	TRBV6-2/TRBV6-3	.	CASSTQVVGEQFF	TGTGCCAGCAGTACGCAAGTAGTCGGCGAGCAGTTCTTC
.	TRBJ2-1	TRBV7-2	.	CASSLWAGSNDEQFF	TGTGCCAGCAGCTTATGGGCCGGGAGTAACGATGAGCAGTTCTTC
few	TRBJ2-5	TRBV20-1	TRBD1	CSADSTGGGETQYF	TGCAGTGCCGACTCAACAGGGGGCGGGGAGACCCAGTACTTC
.	TRBJ2-2	TRBV20-1	TRBD2	CSARTSGNTGELFF	TGCAGTGCGCGCACTAGCGGGAACACCGGGGAGCTGTTTTTT
.	TRBJ1-4	TRBV27	.	CASSFGQPGEKLFF	TGTGCCAGCAGTTTCGGCCAGCCTGGAGAAAAACTGTTTTTT
few	TRBJ1-1	TRBV6-2/TRBV6-3	TRBD1	CASTWGTENTEAFF	TGTGCCAGCACCTGGGGGACAGAGAACACTGAAGCTTTCTTT
.	TRBJ1-4	TRBV2	.	CASNKGQTTNEKLFF	TGTGCCAGCAACAAGGGGCAAACAACTAATGAAAAACTGTTTTTT
.	TRBJ2-3	TRBV7-9	TRBD1	CASTPGQILTDTQYF	TGTGCCAGCACTCCGGGACAGATTCTCACAGATACGCAGTATTTT
few	TRBJ1-2	TRBV6-5	.	CASQEAGGWANRDYGYTF	TGTGCCAGCCAAGAAGCCGGGGGGTGGGCGAATCGAGACTATGGCTACACCTTC
many	TRBJ2-1	TRBV7-2	.	CASSLGRSRRNEQFF	TGTGCCAGCAGCTTAGGTCGATCCAGGAGGAATGAGCAGTTCTTC
.	TRBJ2-7	TRBV12-3/TRBV12-4	.	CASSPSGVKYEQYF	TGTGCCAGCAGTCCTTCGGGGGTAAAGTACGAGCAGTACTTC
few	TRBJ1-2	TRBV4-3	.	CASSQDSGVFGGYTF	TGCGCCAGCAGCCAAGATTCCGGAGTCTTCGGGGGCTACACCTTC
few	TRBJ1-5	TRBV20-1	.	CSAREPDSNQPQHF	TGCAGTGCTAGAGAACCCGATAGCAATCAGCCCCAGCATTTT
.	TRBJ2-1	TRBV12-3/TRBV12-4	TRBD2	CASRLLAGEANEQFF	TGTGCCAGCAGGCTACTAGCGGGGGAAGCCAATGAGCAGTTCTTC
few	TRBJ1-2	TRBV24-1	TRBD1	CATSESGTGGPNYGYTF	TGTGCCACCAGTGAGTCCGGGACAGGGGGGCCAAACTATGGCTACACCTTC
.	TRBJ1-1	TRBV12-3/TRBV12-4	.	CASSLSDQMNTEAFF	TGTGCCAGCAGTTTATCGGATCAAATGAACACTGAAGCTTTCTTT
.	TRBJ1-1	TRBV7-2	.	CASSLNRGGEAFF	TGTGCCAGCAGCTTAAATCGGGGTGGTGAAGCTTTCTTT
.	TRBJ2-1	TRBV6-2/TRBV6-3	TRBD1	CASSGTGGRNEQFF	TGTGCCAGCAGCGGAACAGGGGGCAGGAATGAGCAGTTCTTC
few	TRBJ2-1	TRBV27	TRBD1	CASSLRNRQGLHNEQFF	TGTGCCAGCAGTTTAAGGAATAGACAGGGGCTCCACAATGAGCAGTTCTTC
.	TRBJ2-3	TRBV7-2	.	CASSLERRWGRSTDTQYF	TGTGCCAGCAGCTTAGAGCGAAGGTGGGGGCGAAGCACAGATACGCAGTATTTT
.	TRBJ2-7	TRBV6-1	.	CASSVQTKYEQYF	TGTGCCAGCAGTGTACAGACTAAGTACGAGCAGTACTTC
many	TRBJ1-5	TRBV15	.	CATSRDFGEQGQPQHF	TGTGCCACCAGCAGAGATTTCGGGGAGCAGGGTCAGCCCCAGCATTTT
many	TRBJ2-1	TRBV7-7	.	CASSQTGSSYNEQFF	TGTGCTAGCAGCCAAACAGGGAGCTCCTACAATGAGCAGTTCTTC
many	TRBJ2-3	TRBV15	TRBD2	CATSSWTSRSTDTQYF	TGTGCCACCAGCAGTTGGACTAGCAGAAGCACAGATACGCAGTATTTT
.	TRBJ1-4	TRBV11-2	.	CASSYRPSTNEKLFF	TGTGCCAGCAGTTATAGACCATCAACTAATGAAAAACTGTTTTTT
many	TRBJ1-4	TRBV20-1	TRBD1	CSANDRGQGEKLFF	TGCAGTGCTAACGACAGGGGGCAGGGTGAAAAACTGTTTTTT